This T cell receptor beta chain was recorded in a study of cytomegalovirus exposure and HLA in healthy donors. Study outcomes and limitations: Both high specificity and high sensitivity reportedly marked the classifier's diagnosis of cytomegalovirus status. A later look showed TCR association rates differing by HLA locus, highest for DRB1 and lowest for HLA-C. Researchers counted around 160 TCR beta chains as cytomegalovirus-associated.

This CDR3 comprises 19 residues. The germline CDR1 and CDR2 sequences are SGDLS and YYNGEE. With 2 bases removed from V and 0 bases from J, the gap between germline ends came to 20 bases. In the case of this clone: Its antigen is unidentified.

PCR used 60 Vbeta primers and 13 Jbeta primers. Sequenced by immunoSEQ multiplex PCR; TCRdb stores in-frame clones only, minus some. The data contain 150,000 to 200,000 clones, more than 70% of them seen just once; the ten biggest clones take up around 4.1%. The receptor was derived from a woman aged 50 to 65 in good health and CMV-seropositive. The chain combines TRBV9 with TRBJ2-2; tentatively, D is TRBD1 (6 bases). Material: PBMCs. This CDR3 reads CASSVHTQTGPTNTGELFF. CDR3 nucleotides: TGTGCCAGCAGCGTCCATACCCAAACAGGGCCCACGAACACCGGGGAGCTGTTTTTT.